The 2 T cell receptor beta chains below were found in one sample sequenced in a study of brain T cells in children with intractable seizures. Data came from immunoSEQ multiplex PCR; TCRdb stores just in-frame clones and leaves some out. The profile shows about 8,000 clones, less than 75% of them singletons. The sequenced cases were selected for having the highest brain T cell transcript signatures. The material was resected brain tissue, obtained at surgery. The receptors here all came from a boy under three years old with tuberous sclerosis and intractable seizures.

This clone was recorded a few times. The J gene is TRBJ2-3, the V gene TRBV12-5; 7 bases agree with TRBD2. CDR1 is LGHNT and CDR2 is FRNRAP in the germline V gene. The CDR3 sequence is 14 residues long. J gave up 6 bases and V 2 bases, and 5 bases lay outside the gene matches. In nucleotides, the CDR3 is TGTGCTAGTGGTTTGAGCGGGGTAATCGATACGCAGTATTTT. This encodes CASGLSGVIDTQYF.

The V and J genes are TRBV2 and TRBJ2-7; 9 nucleotides line up with TRBD2. J was trimmed by 3 bases and V by 5 bases; bases with no gene match: 5. CDR1 and CDR2 from the germline V gene are SNHLY and FYNNEI. CDR3 length: 14 residues. The CDR3 nucleotides read TGTGCCAGCAGTATACTAGCGGGTGGCTACGAGCAGTACTTC. Its protein product is CASSILAGGYEQYF.